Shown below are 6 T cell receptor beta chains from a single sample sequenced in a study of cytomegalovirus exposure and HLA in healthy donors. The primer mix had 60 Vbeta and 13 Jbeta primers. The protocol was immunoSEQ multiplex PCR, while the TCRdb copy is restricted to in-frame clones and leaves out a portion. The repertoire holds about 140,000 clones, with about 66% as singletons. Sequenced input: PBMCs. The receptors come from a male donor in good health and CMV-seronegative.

CDR3 amino acids: CASSLYIQPQHF. As DNA, the CDR3 is TGTGCCAGCAGCTTGTATATTCAGCCCCAGCATTTT. V is TRBV5-8 and J is TRBJ1-5; unclear D gene. With 1 base removed from V and 6 bases from J, the gap between germline ends came to 5 bases. The length of the CDR3 is 12 residues. The germline gives CDR1 SGHTS, CDR2 YDEGEE.

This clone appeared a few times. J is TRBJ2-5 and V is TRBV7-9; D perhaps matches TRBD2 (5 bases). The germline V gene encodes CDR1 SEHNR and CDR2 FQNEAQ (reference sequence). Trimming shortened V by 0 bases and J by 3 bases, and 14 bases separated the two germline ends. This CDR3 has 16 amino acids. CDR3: CASSLALGSEKETQYF. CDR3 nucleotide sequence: TGTGCCAGCAGCTTAGCGTTGGGTAGCGAGAAAGAGACCCAGTACTTC.

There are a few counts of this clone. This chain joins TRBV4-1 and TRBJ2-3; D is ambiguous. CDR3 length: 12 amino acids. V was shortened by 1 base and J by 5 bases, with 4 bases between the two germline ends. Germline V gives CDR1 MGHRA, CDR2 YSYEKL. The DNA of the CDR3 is TGCGCCAGCAGCCAAGCACTAGATACGCAGTATTTT. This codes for CASSQALDTQYF.

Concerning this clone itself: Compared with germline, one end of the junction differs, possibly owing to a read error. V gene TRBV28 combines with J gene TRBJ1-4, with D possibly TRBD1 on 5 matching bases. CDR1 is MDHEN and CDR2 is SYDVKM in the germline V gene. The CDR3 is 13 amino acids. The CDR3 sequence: CASSLSGRGGLLF. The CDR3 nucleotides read TGTGCCAGCAGTTTATCGGGTCGGGGGGGGTTGCTCTTT.

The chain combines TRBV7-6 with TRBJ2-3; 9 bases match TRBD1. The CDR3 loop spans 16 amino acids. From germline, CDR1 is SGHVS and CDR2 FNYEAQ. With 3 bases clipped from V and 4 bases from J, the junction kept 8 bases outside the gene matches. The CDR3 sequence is CASSLGRDRAPDTQYF. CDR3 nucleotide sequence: TGTGCCAGCAGCTTGGGCCGGGACAGGGCCCCAGATACGCAGTATTTT.

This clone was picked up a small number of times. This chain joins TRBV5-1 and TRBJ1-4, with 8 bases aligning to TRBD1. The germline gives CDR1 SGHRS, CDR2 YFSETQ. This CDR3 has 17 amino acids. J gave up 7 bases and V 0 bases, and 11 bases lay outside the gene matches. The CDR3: CASSLVIAGGLTEKLFF. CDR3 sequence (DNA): TGCGCCAGCAGCTTGGTAATCGCAGGGGGCTTGACTGAAAAACTGTTTTTT.